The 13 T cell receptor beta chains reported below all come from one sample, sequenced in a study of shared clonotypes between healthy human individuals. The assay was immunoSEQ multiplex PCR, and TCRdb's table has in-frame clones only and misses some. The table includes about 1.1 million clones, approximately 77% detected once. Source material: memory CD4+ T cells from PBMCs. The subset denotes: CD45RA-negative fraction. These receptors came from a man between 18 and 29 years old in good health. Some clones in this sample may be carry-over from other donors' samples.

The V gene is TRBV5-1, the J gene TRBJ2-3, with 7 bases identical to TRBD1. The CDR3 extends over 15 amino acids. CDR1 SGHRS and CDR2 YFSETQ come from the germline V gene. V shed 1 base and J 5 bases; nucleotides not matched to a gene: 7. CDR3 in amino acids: CASSLSRTGLDTQYF. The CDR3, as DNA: TGCGCCAGCAGCTTGTCACGGACAGGCCTAGATACGCAGTATTTT. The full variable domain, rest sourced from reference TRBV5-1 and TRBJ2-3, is KAGVTQTPRYLIKTRGQQVTLSCSPISGHRSVSWYQQTPGQGLQFLFEYFSETQRNKGNFPGRFSGRQFSNSRSEMNVSTLELGDSALYLCASSLSRTGLDTQYFGPGTRLTVL.

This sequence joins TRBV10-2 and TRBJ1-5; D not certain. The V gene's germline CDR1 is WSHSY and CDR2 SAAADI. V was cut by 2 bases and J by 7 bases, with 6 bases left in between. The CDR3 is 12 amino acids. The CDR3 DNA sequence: TGCGCCAGCAGTGAGGGGGAGCAGCCCCAGCATTTT. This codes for CASSEGEQPQHF.

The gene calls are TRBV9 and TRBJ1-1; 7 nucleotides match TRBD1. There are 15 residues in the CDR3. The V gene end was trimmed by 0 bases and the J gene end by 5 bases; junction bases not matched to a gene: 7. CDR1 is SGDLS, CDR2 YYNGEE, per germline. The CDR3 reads CASSVGGDSRTEAFF. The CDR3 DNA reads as TGTGCCAGCAGCGTAGGTGGGGACAGCCGAACTGAAGCTTTCTTT.

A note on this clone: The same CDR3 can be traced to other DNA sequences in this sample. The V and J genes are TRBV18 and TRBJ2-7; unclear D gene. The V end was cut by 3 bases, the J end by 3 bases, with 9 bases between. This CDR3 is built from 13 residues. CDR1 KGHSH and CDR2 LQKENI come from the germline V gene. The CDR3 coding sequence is TGTGCCAGCTCACCTCCTTCGGTCTACGAGCAGTACTTC. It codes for CASSPPSVYEQYF.

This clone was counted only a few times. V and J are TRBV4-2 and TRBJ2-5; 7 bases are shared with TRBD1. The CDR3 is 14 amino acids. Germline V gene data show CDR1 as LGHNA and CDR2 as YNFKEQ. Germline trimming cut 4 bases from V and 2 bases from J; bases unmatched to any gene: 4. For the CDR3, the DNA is TGTGCCAGCAGCCCCCCGGGACAGCAAGAGACCCAGTACTTC. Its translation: CASSPPGQQETQYF.

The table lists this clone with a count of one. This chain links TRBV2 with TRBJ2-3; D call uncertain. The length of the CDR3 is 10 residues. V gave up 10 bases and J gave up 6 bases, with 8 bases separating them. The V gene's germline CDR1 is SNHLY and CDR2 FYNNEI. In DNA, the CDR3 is TGTGCCAAGGGTCGGGATACGCAGTATTTT. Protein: CAKGRDTQYF.

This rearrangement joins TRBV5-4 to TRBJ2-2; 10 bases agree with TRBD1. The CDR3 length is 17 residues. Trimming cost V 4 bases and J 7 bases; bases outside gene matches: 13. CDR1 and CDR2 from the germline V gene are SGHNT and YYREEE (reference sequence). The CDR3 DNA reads TGTGCCAGCAGCCGGACACCGGGACAGGGGTCGATCGGGGAGCTGTTTTTT. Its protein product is CASSRTPGQGSIGELFF.

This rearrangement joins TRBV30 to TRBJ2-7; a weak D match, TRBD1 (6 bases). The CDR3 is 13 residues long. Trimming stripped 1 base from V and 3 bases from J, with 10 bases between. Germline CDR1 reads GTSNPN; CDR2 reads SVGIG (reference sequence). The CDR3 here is CAWSAGHNYEQYF. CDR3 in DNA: TGTGCCTGGAGTGCGGGACACAACTACGAGCAGTACTTC.

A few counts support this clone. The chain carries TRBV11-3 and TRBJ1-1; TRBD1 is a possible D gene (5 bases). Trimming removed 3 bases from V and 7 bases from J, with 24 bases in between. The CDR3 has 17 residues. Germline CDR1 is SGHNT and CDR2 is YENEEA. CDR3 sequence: CASSLGGDGKGRVEAFF. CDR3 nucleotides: TGTGCCAGCAGCTTGGGGGGGGACGGTAAGGGACGCGTTGAAGCTTTCTTT.

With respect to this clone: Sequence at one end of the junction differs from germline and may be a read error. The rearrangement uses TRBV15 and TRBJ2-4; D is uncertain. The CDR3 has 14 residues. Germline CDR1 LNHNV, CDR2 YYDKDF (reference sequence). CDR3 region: CATSRLLQDGIRDF. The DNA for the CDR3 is TGTGCCACCAGCAGACTCCTGCAGGACGGAATAAGGGACTTC.

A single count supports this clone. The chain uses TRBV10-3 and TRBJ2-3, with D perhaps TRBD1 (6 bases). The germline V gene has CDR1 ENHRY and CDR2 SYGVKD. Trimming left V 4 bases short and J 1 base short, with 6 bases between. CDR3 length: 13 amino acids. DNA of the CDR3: TGTGCCATCAGTGGACAGGGCACAGATACGCAGTATTTT. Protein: CAISGQGTDTQYF.

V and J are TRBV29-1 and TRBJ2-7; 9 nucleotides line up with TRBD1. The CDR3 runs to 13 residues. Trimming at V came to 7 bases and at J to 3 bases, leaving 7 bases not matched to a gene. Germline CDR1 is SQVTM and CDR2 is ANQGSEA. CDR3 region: CSATGQGDYEQYF. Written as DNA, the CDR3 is TGCAGCGCAACGGGACAGGGTGACTACGAGCAGTACTTC.

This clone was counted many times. CDR3 protein: CASGGGAGTSGNTIYF. Here the CDR3 DNA reads TGCGCCAGCGGAGGGGGTGCCGGCACCTCTGGAAACACCATATATTTT. This chain connects TRBV5-1 to TRBJ1-3; possibly TRBD1 for D (6 bases). V lost 7 bases and J 0 bases, leaving 17 bases between the germline ends. This CDR3 has 16 amino acids. Germline values: CDR1 SGHRS, CDR2 YFSETQ.